In its sample, the clone carrying this T cell receptor beta chain was seen once. Its antigen is as yet unknown. It was with a sample-barcoded 5' primer and a J-beta primer mix that a second PCR of about 6 to 12 cycles was run. From the 5' RACE reads, TCRdb called clonotypes with MiXCR, one entry per CDR3 protein. Of about 1,600,000 distinct CDR3 sequences listed, roughly 40% are singletons. This sample was included in a study of blood T cells in healthy people across ages. Study summary: Capture by template switching was about one barcoded beta molecule per two T cells. Notes on the study in general: Long-lived donors carried more naive CD4+ cells and greater diversity than aged donors.

CDR1 SGHNT and CDR2 YENEEA come from the germline V gene. Losses at the gene ends were 6 bases for V and 4 bases for J; bases not matched to a gene: 4. The CDR3 is 13 residues long. About 10 milliliters of peripheral blood were drawn from each donor into EDTA-treated tubes. This chain connects TRBV11-3 to TRBJ2-7; TRBD2 aligns across 9 bases. The TCR comes from a woman between 18 and 29 years old in good health. Sequencing used blood. The CDR3 bases are TGTGCCAGCAGTCCTAGCGGGGAGTACGAGCAGTACTTC. This sequence encodes CASSPSGEYEQYF.